These 19 T cell receptor beta chains share one sample of origin, sequenced in a study of T-cell memory formation after mild COVID-19. Each CDR3 protein gets one entry after TCRdb re-called the 5' RACE reads with MiXCR. The sample records 400,000 or so distinct CDR3 sequences, 15% to 20% being singletons. The sample was PBMCs or a T cell subset sorted from them (not recorded which). All receptors come from an adult woman who had mild COVID-19 (a few samples of this study predate the infection). Cell type and time point are not known.

This clonotype was detected a few times. This chain connects TRBV4-3 to TRBJ2-5; 10 positions agree with TRBD2. CDR3 size: 19 residues. Germline-derived CDR1 and CDR2 are LGHNA and YSLEER. V was clipped by 4 bases and J by 5 bases; unmatched bases: 19. CDR3 sequence reads: CASSRLSAKLAGVRETQYF. CDR3 nucleotides: TGCGCCAGCAGCCGCCTCTCGGCCAAGCTAGCGGGAGTACGGGAGACCCAGTACTTC.

The chain is built from TRBV5-4 and TRBJ2-2, with 8 nucleotides matching TRBD2. This CDR3 is 15 amino acids long. V shed 2 bases and J 4 bases; nucleotides not matched to a gene: 4. Germline lookup yields CDR1 SGHNT and CDR2 YYREEE (reference sequence). The CDR3 DNA reads as TGTGCCAGCAGCTTCACTAGCGGTTTCACCGGGGAGCTGTTTTTT. It is translated as CASSFTSGFTGELFF.

This clonotype occurred a few times. The CDR3 DNA reads TGTGCCAGTAGCCGGGACAGCTGGAACACTGAAGCTTTCTTT. Its translation is CASSRDSWNTEAFF. The V gene is TRBV19, the J gene TRBJ1-1; the match to TRBD1 covers 7 bases. Germline CDR1 LNHDA, CDR2 SQIVND (reference sequence). The CDR3 loop spans 14 amino acids. With 6 bases clipped from V and 1 base from J, the junction kept 5 bases outside the gene matches.

This clonotype appeared a few times. This sequence joins TRBV3-1 and TRBJ2-2; no firm D call. The V and J ends lost 1 base and 6 bases respectively, with 12 bases between them. Germline CDR1 LGHDT, CDR2 YNNKEL (reference sequence). The CDR3 runs 15 residues. The CDR3 nucleotides read TGTGCCAGCAGCCAAGCTTCCCTTCTATCCGGGGAGCTGTTTTTT. Translated, it gives CASSQASLLSGELFF.

V gene TRBV7-9 combines with J gene TRBJ2-7, with D perhaps TRBD2 (5 bases). Per germline, CDR1 SEHNR and CDR2 FQNEAQ (reference sequence). V lost 2 bases and J lost 6, with 14 bases in between. The CDR3 spans 14 residues. The CDR3 coding sequence is TGTGCCAGCAGCTTAACCGGGATCGGCGGCGAGCAGTACTTC. It translates to CASSLTGIGGEQYF.

CDR3 amino acids: CASSFQRTAQETQYF. The CDR3 DNA reads as TGTGCCAGCAGTTTTCAGAGGACGGCCCAAGAGACCCAGTACTTC. This rearrangement joins TRBV12-3 or TRBV12-4 to TRBJ2-5, with no clear D. V shed 3 bases and J shed 1 base, with 12 bases lying between them. The CDR3 loop spans 15 amino acids.

This clonotype was counted many times. The chain has TRBV9 and TRBJ1-1; D unresolved. The CDR3 totals 13 residues. CDR1 and CDR2 (germline): SGDLS, YYNGEE. Trimming left V 4 bases short and J 5 bases short, with 12 bases between. The CDR3 DNA reads as TGTGCCAGCAGCTTAGCCCTGGGAACTGAAGCTTTCTTT. As protein: CASSLALGTEAFF.

This clonotype was picked up a small number of times. The J gene is TRBJ1-2, the V gene TRBV18; no firm D call. V lost 6 bases and J lost 3, with 14 bases in between. Per the germline V gene, CDR1 is KGHSH and CDR2 is LQKENI. The CDR3 has 14 residues. For the CDR3, the DNA is TGTGCCAGCTCCCCGGGCCCCACCCACTATGGCTACACCTTC. Protein product: CASSPGPTHYGYTF. Full variable domain (missing parts from reference TRBV18 and TRBJ1-2): NAGVMQNPRHLVRRRGQEARLRCSPMKGHSHVYWYRQLPEEGLKFMVYLQKENIIDESGMPKERFSAEFPKEGPSILRIQQVVRGDSAAYFCASSPGPTHYGYTFGSGTRLTVV.

This clonotype was found a few times. The rearrangement uses TRBV9 and TRBJ2-1, with TRBD2 matching over 7 bases. V shed 7 bases and J 10 bases; nucleotides not matched to a gene: 11. Germline V gene lookup returns CDR1 SGDLS and CDR2 YYNGEE. The CDR3 spans 13 residues. For the CDR3, the DNA is TGTGCCAGCGGGGGGGGACTACTTATGGAGCAGTTCTTC. This translates into CASGGGLLMEQFF.

This clonotype was seen a few times. The chain joins TRBV9 to TRBJ2-1, with a possible D match to TRBD1 (6 bases). CDR3 length: 17 amino acids. V was shortened by 0 bases and J by 0 bases, with 13 bases between the two germline ends. Germline V gene lookup returns CDR1 SGDLS and CDR2 YYNGEE. CDR3 coding DNA: TGTGCCAGCAGCGTAGGTCCGGGACACAGCTCCTACAATGAGCAGTTCTTC. Protein: CASSVGPGHSSYNEQFF.

The rearrangement links TRBV4-3 to TRBJ2-7; 8 bases are a match to TRBD1. Germline loops: CDR1 LGHNA, CDR2 YSLEER. CDR3 size: 15 residues. The trim removed 0 bases at V and 9 bases at J, leaving 10 bases unmatched. CDR3 nucleotide sequence: TGCGCCAGCAGCCAAGATAGCGGACAGGGAGGATGGCAGTACTTC. Its translation: CASSQDSGQGGWQYF.

The chain is built from TRBV4-1 and TRBJ1-5; 8 positions agree with TRBD1. Looked up from germline, CDR1 is MGHRA and CDR2 is YSYEKL. This CDR3 is built from 16 residues. With V trimmed by 3 bases and J by 4 bases, 8 bases remained unmatched. DNA of the CDR3: TGCGCCAGCAGCCATGGACAGGGCGAGGTTAATCAGCCCCAGCATTTT. The encoded protein is CASSHGQGEVNQPQHF.

This clonotype was counted between two and nine times. This chain joins TRBV12-3 or TRBV12-4 and TRBJ2-2; tentative D call: TRBD1 (6 bases). The CDR3 loop spans 15 amino acids. Trimming cost V 6 bases and J 4 bases, with 15 bases left between them. The CDR3 coding sequence is TGTGCCAGCAGCGAGGGACAAATAGGCACCGGGGAGCTGTTTTTT. This gives the protein CASSEGQIGTGELFF.

The genes are TRBV20-1 and TRBJ1-6; TRBD1 might be the D (5 bases). The CDR3 has 14 residues. V lost 3 bases and J lost 4, with 10 bases in between. Looked up from germline, CDR1 is DFQATT and CDR2 is SNEGSKA (reference sequence). The CDR3, as DNA: TGCAGTGCTAGCTTAGGGGCTTATAATTCACCCCTCCACTTT. Protein: CSASLGAYNSPLHF.

This clonotype turned up a few times. The chain combines TRBV4-1 with TRBJ2-5, with D possibly being TRBD1 (6 bases). V shed 0 bases and J shed 5 bases, with 13 bases lying between them. CDR3 length equals 15 residues. Germline-derived CDR1 and CDR2 are MGHRA and YSYEKL. The CDR3 nucleotides read TGCGCCAGCAGCCAAGATGAAAACAGGGTTGAGACCCAGTACTTC. Encoded protein: CASSQDENRVETQYF.

This clonotype has only a few counts. This rearrangement joins TRBV18 to TRBJ1-5; D is ambiguous. This CDR3 has 14 amino acids. The V and J ends lost 5 bases and 6 bases respectively, with 14 bases between them. Germline CDR1 is KGHSH and CDR2 is LQKENI. In DNA, the CDR3 is TGTGCCAGCTCATCCGACTTGGGGAGTCAGCCCCAGCATTTT. Translating it yields CASSSDLGSQPQHF.

This clonotype occurred a few times. The chain couples TRBV20-1 to TRBJ1-1; the match to TRBD1 covers 7 bases. This CDR3 comprises 15 residues. The germline gives CDR1 DFQATT, CDR2 SNEGSKA (reference sequence). V gave up 2 bases and J gave up 0 bases; unmatched junction bases: 6. The CDR3 DNA is TGCAGTGCTAGAATAAGGGGGCAGCTGAACACTGAAGCTTTCTTT. It is translated as CSARIRGQLNTEAFF.

The rearrangement joins TRBV7-3 to TRBJ2-6; D is uncertain. The CDR3 length is 15 residues. Germline loops: CDR1 SGHTA, CDR2 FQGTGA. V lost 1 base, J lost 0 bases, and 4 bases lay in between. The chain's CDR3 is CASSLRDSGANVLTF. The CDR3 coding sequence is TGTGCCAGCAGCTTAAGGGACTCTGGGGCCAACGTCCTGACTTTC.

This chain links TRBV6-2 or TRBV6-3 with TRBJ2-1; TRBD2 matches at 8 bases. Unmatched junction bases numbered 6, after V lost 6 bases and J lost 2 bases. Germline V gives CDR1 MNHEY, CDR2 SVGEGT. The CDR3 is made up of 15 amino acids. The CDR3 nucleotides read TGTGCCAGCAGGCCAAGCGGGAGCCCCTACAATGAGCAGTTCTTC. As protein: CASRPSGSPYNEQFF.